This TCR beta chain derives from a study of Graves' ophthalmopathy and Graves' hyperthyroidism. Study summary: Peripheral blood samples were taken at initial diagnosis, before any treatment. Findings of the study overall: Blood samples also showed most expanded thyroid clonotypes exceeding 0.001 frequency.

RNA transcripts were the template, and TCR beta CDR3 regions were amplified from them. Amplification began with first-round RT-PCR using HTBI primers, then second-round multiplex PCR was performed. TCRdb redid the calling of the multiplex PCR reads with MiXCR, one entry per CDR3 protein. This table holds some 350,000 distinct CDR3 sequences, about 15% found once. The germline V gene encodes CDR1 SGHAT and CDR2 FQNNGV. The V gene end was trimmed by 4 bases and the J gene end by 2 bases; junction bases not matched to a gene: 11. This CDR3 region has 16 residues. About this clonotype itself: Its target is not known.

Ineligible for inclusion were patients with other autoimmune diseases, uncontrolled infections, pregnancy or lactation. Fresh peripheral blood, approximately 10 ml, was the PBMC source. This chain uses TRBV11-2 with TRBJ2-7; 7 positions agree with TRBD1. This TCR was recovered from an adult woman with stable Graves' hyperthyroidism. Sample: peripheral blood. CDR3 amino acids: CASSSPGRGKTYEQYF. CDR3 bases: TGTGCCAGCAGCTCCCCCGGCAGGGGGAAAACCTACGAGCAGTACTTC.